Given below is one TCR beta chain in context. The CDR3 length is 15 residues. Trimming removed 4 bases from V and 7 bases from J; junction bases left unmatched: 6. The germline CDR1 and CDR2 sequences are SGHRS and YFSETQ. The source of the sample is a study of cytomegalovirus exposure and HLA in healthy donors. The assay was immunoSEQ multiplex PCR, and TCRdb's table has in-frame clones only and misses some. The sample contains about 240,000 clones, 86% of which appear only once. This TCR was recovered from a woman in her twenties or thirties in good health and CMV-seropositive. Sequencing input: PBMCs. The chain uses TRBV5-1 and TRBJ2-1; 12 bases are a match to TRBD2. The CDR3 sequence: CASSNRTSGNNEQFF. DNA for the CDR3: TGCGCCAGCAGCAATAGGACTAGCGGGAATAATGAGCAGTTCTTC.